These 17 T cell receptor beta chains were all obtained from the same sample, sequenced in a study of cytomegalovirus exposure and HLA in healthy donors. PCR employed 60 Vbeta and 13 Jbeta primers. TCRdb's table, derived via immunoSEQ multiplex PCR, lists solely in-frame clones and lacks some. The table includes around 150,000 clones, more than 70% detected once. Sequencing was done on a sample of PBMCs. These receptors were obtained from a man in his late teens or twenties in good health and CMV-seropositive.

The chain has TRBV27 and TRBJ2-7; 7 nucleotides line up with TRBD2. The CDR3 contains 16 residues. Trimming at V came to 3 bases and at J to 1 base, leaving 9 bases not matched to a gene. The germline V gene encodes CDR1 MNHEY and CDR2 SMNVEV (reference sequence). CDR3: CASSFLPTSESYEQYF. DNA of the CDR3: TGTGCCAGCAGTTTTCTACCAACTAGCGAGTCCTACGAGCAGTACTTC.

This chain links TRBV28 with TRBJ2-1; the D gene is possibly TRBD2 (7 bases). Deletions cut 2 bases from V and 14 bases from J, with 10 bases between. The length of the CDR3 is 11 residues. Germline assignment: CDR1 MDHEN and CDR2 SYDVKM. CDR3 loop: CASSLAGAKFF. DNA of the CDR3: TGTGCCAGCAGTTTAGCGGGGGCCAAGTTCTTC.

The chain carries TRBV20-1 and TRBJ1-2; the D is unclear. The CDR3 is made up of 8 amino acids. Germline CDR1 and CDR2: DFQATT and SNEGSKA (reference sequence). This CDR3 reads CSWPGYTF. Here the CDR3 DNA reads TGCAGCTGGCCGGGCTACACCTTC.

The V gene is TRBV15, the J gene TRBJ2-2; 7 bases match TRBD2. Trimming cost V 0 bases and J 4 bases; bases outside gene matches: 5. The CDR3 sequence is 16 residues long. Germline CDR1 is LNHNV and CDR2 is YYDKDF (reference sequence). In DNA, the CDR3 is TGTGCCACCAGCAGAGATGTCGGCGGGAGCACCGGGGAGCTGTTTTTT. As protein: CATSRDVGGSTGELFF.

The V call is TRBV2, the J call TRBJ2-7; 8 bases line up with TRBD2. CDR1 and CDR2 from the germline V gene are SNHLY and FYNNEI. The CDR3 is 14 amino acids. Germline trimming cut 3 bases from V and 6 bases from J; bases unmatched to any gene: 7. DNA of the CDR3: TGTGCCAGCAGTGACCGTCTAGCGGGTATCGAGCAGTACTTC. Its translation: CASSDRLAGIEQYF. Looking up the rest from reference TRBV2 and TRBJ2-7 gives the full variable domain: EPEVTQTPSHQVTQMGQEVILRCVPISNHLYFYWYRQILGQKVEFLVSFYNNEISEKSEIFDDQFSVERPDGSNFTLKIRSTKLEDSAMYFCASSDRLAGIEQYFGPGTRLTVT.

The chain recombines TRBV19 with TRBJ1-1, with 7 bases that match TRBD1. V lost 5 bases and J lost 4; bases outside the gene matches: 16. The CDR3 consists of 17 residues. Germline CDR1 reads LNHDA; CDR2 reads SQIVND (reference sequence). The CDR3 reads CASSPQGVIGRATEAFF. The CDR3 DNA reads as TGTGCCAGTAGTCCGCAGGGGGTAATTGGGCGGGCCACTGAAGCTTTCTTT.

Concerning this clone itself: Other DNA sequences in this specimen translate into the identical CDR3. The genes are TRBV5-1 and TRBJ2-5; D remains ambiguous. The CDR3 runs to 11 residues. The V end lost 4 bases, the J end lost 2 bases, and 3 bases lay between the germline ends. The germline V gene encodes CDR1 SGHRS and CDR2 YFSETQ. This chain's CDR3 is CASSLQETQYF. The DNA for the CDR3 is TGCGCCAGCAGCCTTCAAGAGACCCAGTACTTC.

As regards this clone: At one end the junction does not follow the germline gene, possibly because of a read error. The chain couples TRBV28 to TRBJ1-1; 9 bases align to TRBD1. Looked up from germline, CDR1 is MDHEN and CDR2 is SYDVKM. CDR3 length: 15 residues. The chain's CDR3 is CASNLGTGRSTEAFF. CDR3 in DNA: TGTGCCAGCAATTTAGGGACAGGGCGGAGCACTGAAGCTTTCTTT.

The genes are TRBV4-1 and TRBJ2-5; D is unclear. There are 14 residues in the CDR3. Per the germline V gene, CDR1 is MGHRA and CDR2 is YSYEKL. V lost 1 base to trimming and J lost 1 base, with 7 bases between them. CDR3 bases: TGCGCCAGCAGCCAAGGCTATCCCCAAGAGACCCAGTACTTC. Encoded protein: CASSQGYPQETQYF.

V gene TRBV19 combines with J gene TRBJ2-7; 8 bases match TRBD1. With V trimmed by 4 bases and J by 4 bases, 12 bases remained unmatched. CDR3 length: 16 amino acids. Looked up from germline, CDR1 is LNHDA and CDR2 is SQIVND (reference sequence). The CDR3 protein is CASSTRTGSFTYEQYF. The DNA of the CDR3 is TGTGCCAGTAGTACAAGGACAGGGTCATTTACGTACGAGCAGTACTTC.

In DNA, the CDR3 is TGTGCCAGCAGCTCCTTCCCCCAGGGGAGCTCCTACGAGCAGTACTTC. As protein: CASSSFPQGSSYEQYF. The chain employs TRBV7-2 and TRBJ2-7, with a tentative D call TRBD1 (6 bases). The CDR3 runs 16 residues. Germline V gene sequence: CDR1 SGHTA, CDR2 FQGNSA. The ends were cut back, 4 bases at V and 0 bases at J, with 16 bases in the middle.

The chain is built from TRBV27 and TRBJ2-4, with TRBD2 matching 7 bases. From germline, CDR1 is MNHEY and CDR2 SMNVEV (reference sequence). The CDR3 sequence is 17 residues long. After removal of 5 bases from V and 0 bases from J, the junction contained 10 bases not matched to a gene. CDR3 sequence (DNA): TGTGCCAGCAGTCCCCTGGGGGAGGGCCTAGCCAAAAACATTCAGTACTTC. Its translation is CASSPLGEGLAKNIQYF.

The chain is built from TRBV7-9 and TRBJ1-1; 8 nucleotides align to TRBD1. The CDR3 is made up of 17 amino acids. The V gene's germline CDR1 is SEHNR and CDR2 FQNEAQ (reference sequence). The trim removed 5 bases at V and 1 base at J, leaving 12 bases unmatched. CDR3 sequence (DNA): TGTGCCAGCAGCAGGAAAAGCACAGGGGGAACGAACACTGAAGCTTTCTTT. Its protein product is CASSRKSTGGTNTEAFF. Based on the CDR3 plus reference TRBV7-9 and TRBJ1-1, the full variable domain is DTGVSQNPRHKITKRGQNVTFRCDPISEHNRLYWYRQTLGQGPEFLTYFQNEAQLEKSRLLSDRFSAERPKGSFSTLEIQRTEQGDSAMYLCASSRKSTGGTNTEAFFGQGTRLTVV.

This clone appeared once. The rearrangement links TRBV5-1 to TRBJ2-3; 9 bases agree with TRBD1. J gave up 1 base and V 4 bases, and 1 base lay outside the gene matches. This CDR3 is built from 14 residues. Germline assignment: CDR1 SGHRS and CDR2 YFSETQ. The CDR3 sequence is CASSGTGRTDTQYF. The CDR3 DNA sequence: TGCGCCAGCAGCGGGACAGGGCGCACAGATACGCAGTATTTT.

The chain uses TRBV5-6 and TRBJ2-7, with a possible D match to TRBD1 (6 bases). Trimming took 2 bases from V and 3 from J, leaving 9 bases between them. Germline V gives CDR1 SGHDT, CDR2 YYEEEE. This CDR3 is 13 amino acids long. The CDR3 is CASSLGQFYEQYF. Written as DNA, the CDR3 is TGTGCCAGCAGCTTAGGACAGTTCTACGAGCAGTACTTC. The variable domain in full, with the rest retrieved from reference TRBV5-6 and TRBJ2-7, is DAGVTQSPTHLIKTRGQQVTLRCSPKSGHDTVSWYQQALGQGPQFIFQYYEEEERQRGNFPDRFSGHQFPNYSSELNVNALLLGDSALYLCASSLGQFYEQYFGPGTRLTVT.

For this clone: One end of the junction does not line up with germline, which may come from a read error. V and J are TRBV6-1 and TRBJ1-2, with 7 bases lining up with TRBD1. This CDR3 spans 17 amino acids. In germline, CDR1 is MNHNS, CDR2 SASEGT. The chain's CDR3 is CASSETGQIFENYGYPF. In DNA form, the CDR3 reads TGTGCCAGCAGTGAAACGGGACAGATCTTTGAGAACTATGGCTACCCCTTC.

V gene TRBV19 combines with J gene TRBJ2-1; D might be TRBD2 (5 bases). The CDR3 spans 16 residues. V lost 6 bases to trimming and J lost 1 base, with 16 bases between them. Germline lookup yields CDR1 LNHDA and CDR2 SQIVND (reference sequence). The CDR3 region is CASRKFRGSSYNEQFF. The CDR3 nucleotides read TGTGCCAGTAGGAAATTCCGGGGATCGTCCTACAATGAGCAGTTCTTC.